This T cell receptor beta chain comes out of a study of T-cell reconstitution after alpha-beta-depleted transplantation in children. This clonotype was observed a handful of times. The CDR3 extends over 14 amino acids. V trimming: 4 bases; J trimming: 4 bases; junction bases outside the gene matches: 7. Library preparation (for TCRbeta) was performed with unique molecular identifiers. TCRdb re-derived calls from the PCR reads in MiXCR, one entry per CDR3 protein. The data show around 400,000 distinct CDR3 sequences, roughly 10% seen once. This specimen was PBMCs from the stem cell graft donor, taken from the stem cell graft. This chain connects TRBV12-3 or TRBV12-4 to TRBJ2-7, with TRBD1 matching 7 bases. The origin of this receptor is a human donor who donated a stem cell graft to a child with acute myeloid leukemia. CDR3 in DNA: TGTGCCAGCAGTTCACAGGGGCTCGGGTACGAGCAGTACTTC. Translated, it gives CASSSQGLGYEQYF.